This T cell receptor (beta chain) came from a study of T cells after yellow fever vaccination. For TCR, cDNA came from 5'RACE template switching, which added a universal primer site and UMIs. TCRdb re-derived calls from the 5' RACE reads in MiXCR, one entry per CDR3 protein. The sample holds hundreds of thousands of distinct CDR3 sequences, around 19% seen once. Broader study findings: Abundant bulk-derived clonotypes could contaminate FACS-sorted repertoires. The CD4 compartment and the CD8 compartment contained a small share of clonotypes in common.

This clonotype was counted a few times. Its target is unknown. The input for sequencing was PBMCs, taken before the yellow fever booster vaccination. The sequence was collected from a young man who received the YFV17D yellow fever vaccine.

CDR3 nucleotide sequence: TGTGCCAGCAGCTTATCCCCGGTCTCTGGAAACACCATATATTTT. This codes for CASSLSPVSGNTIYF. This rearrangement joins TRBV7-8 to TRBJ1-3, with D unclear. This CDR3 spans 15 amino acids. The V gene lost 2 bases and the J gene lost 0 bases, with 8 bases spanning the gap. Germline values: CDR1 SGHVS, CDR2 FQNEAQ. The variable domain in full, with the rest retrieved from reference TRBV7-8 and TRBJ1-3, is GAGVSQSPRYKVAKRGQDVALRCDPISGHVSLFWYQQALGQGPEFLTYFQNEAQLDKSGLPSDRFFAERPEGSVSTLKIQRTQQEDSAVYLCASSLSPVSGNTIYFGEGSWLTVV.